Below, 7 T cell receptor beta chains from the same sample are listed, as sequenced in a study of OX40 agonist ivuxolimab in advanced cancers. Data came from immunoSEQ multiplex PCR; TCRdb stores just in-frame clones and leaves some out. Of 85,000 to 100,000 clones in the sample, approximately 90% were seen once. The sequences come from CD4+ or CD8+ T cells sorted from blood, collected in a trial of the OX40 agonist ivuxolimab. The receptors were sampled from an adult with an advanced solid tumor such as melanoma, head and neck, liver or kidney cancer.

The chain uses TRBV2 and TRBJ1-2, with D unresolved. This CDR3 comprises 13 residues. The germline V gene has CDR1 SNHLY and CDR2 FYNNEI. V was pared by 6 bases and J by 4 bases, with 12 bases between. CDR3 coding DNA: TGTGCCAGCAGGGCGGGGAGCGGCTATGGCTACACCTTC. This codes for CASRAGSGYGYTF.

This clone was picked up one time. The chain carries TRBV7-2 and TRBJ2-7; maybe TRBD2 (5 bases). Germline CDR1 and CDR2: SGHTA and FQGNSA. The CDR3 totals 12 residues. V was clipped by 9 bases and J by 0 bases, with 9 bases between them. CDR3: CASNGNSYEQYF. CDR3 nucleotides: TGTGCCAGTAACGGGAACTCCTACGAGCAGTACTTC.

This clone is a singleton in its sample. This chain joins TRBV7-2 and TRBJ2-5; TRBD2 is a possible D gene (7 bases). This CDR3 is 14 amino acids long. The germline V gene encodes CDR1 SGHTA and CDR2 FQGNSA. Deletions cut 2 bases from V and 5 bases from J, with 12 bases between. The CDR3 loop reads CASSLWGGVETQYF. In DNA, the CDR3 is TGTGCCAGCAGCTTATGGGGGGGCGTGGAGACCCAGTACTTC.

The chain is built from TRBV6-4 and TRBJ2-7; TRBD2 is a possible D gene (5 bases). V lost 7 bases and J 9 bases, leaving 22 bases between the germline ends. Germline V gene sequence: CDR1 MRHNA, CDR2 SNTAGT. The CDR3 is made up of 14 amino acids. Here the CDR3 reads CASMVESPNAGQYF. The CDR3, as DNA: TGTGCCAGCATGGTCGAGAGCCCTAATGCGGGGCAGTACTTC.

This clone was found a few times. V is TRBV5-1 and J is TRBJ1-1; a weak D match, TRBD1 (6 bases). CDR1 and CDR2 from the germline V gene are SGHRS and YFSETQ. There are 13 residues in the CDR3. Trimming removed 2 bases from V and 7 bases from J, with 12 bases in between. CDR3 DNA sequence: TGCGCCAGCAGCTTAGGTAAGGGGGTTGAAGCTTTCTTT. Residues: CASSLGKGVEAFF.

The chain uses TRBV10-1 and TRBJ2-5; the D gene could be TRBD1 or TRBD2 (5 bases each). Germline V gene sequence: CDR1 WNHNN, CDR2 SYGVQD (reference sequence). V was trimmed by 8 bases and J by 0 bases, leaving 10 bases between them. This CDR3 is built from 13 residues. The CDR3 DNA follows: TGCGCCAGCGCCGGGGCAGACCAAGAGACCCAGTACTTC. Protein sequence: CASAGADQETQYF.

CDR3 sequence: CASSSGTSGANAYEQYF. DNA of the CDR3: TGTGCCAGTAGTAGTGGAACTAGCGGGGCGAATGCCTACGAGCAGTACTTC. This chain connects TRBV19 to TRBJ2-7; 10 nucleotides agree with TRBD2. In germline, CDR1 is LNHDA, CDR2 SQIVND (reference sequence). With 4 bases clipped from V and 2 bases from J, the junction kept 11 bases outside the gene matches. The CDR3 is 17 amino acids.